The clone carrying this TCR beta chain came up once. Germline V gives CDR1 SGHVS, CDR2 FQNEAQ. The CDR3 is 17 residues long. Losses at the gene ends were 1 base for V and 4 bases for J; bases not matched to a gene: 7. The data derive from a study of Ad26.COV2.S vaccination and SARS-CoV-2 variants. The treatment: around 19 received Ad26.COV2.S at low or high dose, single or two shots; five or six received placebo; per-sample allocation not given. On day 63 after the first injection, vaccine and placebo recipients gave samples. Profiled with immunoSEQ multiplex PCR; TCRdb holds only in-frame clones, not every one. The profile shows about 480,000 clones, about 83% of them singletons.

This sequence joins TRBV7-8 and TRBJ2-1, with 10 bases identical to TRBD2. This TCR came from a person aged 18-65 years who received the Ad26.COV2.S COVID-19 vaccine or a placebo. Sequenced material: peripheral blood, taken in a trial of Ad26.COV2.S vaccine versus placebo. The CDR3 spells CASSLGTGLATYNEQFF. DNA for the CDR3: TGTGCCAGCAGCTTAGGCACGGGACTAGCGACTTACAATGAGCAGTTCTTC. Together with reference TRBV7-8 and TRBJ2-1, the CDR3 gives the full variable domain: GAGVSQSPRYKVAKRGQDVALRCDPISGHVSLFWYQQALGQGPEFLTYFQNEAQLDKSGLPSDRFFAERPEGSVSTLKIQRTQQEDSAVYLCASSLGTGLATYNEQFFGPGTRLTVL.